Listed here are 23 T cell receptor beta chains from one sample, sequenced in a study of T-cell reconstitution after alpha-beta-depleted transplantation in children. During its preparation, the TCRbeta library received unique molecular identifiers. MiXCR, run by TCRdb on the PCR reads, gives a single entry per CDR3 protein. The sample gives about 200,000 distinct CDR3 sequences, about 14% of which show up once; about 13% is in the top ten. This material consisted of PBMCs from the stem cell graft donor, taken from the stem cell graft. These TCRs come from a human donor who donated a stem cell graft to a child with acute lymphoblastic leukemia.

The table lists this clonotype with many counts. This CDR3 is CASSLGQKGAFF. CDR3 DNA sequence: TGTGCCAGCAGTTTAGGCCAAAAGGGAGCTTTCTTT. The V call is TRBV28, the J call TRBJ1-1; D is ambiguous. Germline V gene sequence: CDR1 MDHEN, CDR2 SYDVKM. The CDR3 length is 12 residues. V lost 2 bases and J 10 bases, leaving 11 bases between the germline ends.

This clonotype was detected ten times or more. The CDR3 region is CSAAGTDRSRRGYTF. CDR3 nucleotides: TGCAGTGCCGCTGGGACAGACCGATCTCGACGAGGCTACACCTTC. The chain carries TRBV20-1 and TRBJ1-2, with 7 positions matching TRBD1. CDR1 is DFQATT and CDR2 is SNEGSKA in the germline V gene (reference sequence). Trimming removed 6 bases from V and 8 bases from J; junction bases left unmatched: 18. The CDR3 totals 15 residues.

The CDR3 reads CSVPRENLGNEQFF. In nucleotides, the CDR3 is TGCAGCGTTCCGCGGGAGAATCTAGGGAATGAGCAGTTCTTC. This chain connects TRBV29-1 to TRBJ2-1; 7 bases fit TRBD2. Germline assignment: CDR1 SQVTM and CDR2 ANQGSEA. J lost 7 bases, V lost 5 bases, and 11 bases had no gene match. CDR3 length equals 14 residues.

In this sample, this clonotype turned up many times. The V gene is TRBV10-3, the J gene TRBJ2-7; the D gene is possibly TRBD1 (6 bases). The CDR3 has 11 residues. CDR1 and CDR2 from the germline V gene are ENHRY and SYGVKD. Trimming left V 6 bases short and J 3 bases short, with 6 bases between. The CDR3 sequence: CAIRDSYEQYF. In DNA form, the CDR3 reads TGTGCCATCAGGGACAGCTACGAGCAGTACTTC.

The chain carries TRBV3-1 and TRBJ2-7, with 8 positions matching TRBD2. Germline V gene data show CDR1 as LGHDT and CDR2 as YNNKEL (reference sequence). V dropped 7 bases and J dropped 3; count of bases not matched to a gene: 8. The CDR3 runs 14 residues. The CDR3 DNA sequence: TGTGCCAGCACCCCGGGACTAGAGATCTACGAGCAGTACTTC. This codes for CASTPGLEIYEQYF.

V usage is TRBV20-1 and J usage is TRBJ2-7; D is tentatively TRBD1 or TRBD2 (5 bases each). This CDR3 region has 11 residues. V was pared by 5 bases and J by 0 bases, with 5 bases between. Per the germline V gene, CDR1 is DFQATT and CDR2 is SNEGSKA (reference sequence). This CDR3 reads CSAGGSYEQYF. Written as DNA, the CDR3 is TGCAGTGCTGGGGGCTCCTACGAGCAGTACTTC.

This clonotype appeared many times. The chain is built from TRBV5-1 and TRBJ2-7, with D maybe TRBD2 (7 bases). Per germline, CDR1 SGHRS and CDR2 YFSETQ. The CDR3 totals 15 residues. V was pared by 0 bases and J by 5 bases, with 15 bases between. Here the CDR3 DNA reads TGCGCCAGCAGCTTGGAGGGGGGGCCCCTAGACGAGCAGTACTTC. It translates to CASSLEGGPLDEQYF.

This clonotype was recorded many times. CDR3 amino acids: CASSPPSPGVATDTQYF. The CDR3 DNA reads TGTGCCAGCTCACCACCGTCGCCAGGGGTTGCGACAGATACGCAGTATTTT. The chain is built from TRBV18 and TRBJ2-3, with D maybe TRBD1 (6 bases). V was pared by 0 bases and J by 3 bases, with 16 bases between. This CDR3 region has 17 residues. CDR1 KGHSH and CDR2 LQKENI come from the germline V gene.

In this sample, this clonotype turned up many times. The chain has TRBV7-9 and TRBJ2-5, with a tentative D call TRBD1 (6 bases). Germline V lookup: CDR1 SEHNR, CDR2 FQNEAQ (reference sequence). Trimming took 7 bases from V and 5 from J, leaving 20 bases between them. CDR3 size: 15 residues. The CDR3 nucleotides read TGTGCCAGCACCCCGGCCAAGGGGACAATTGAGACCCAGTACTTC. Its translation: CASTPAKGTIETQYF.

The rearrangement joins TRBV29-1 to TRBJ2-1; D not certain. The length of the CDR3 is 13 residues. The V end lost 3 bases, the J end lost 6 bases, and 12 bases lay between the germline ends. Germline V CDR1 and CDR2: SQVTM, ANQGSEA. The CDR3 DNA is TGCAGCGTTGAGGGCGTCAGGTCCAATGAGCAGTTCTTC. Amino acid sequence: CSVEGVRSNEQFF.

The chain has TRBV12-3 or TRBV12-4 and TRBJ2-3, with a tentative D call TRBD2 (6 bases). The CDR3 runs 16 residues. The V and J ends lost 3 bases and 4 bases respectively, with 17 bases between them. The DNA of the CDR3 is TGTGCCAGCAGTTTCGGTCTGGCGGGAACCGCAGATACGCAGTATTTT. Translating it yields CASSFGLAGTADTQYF.

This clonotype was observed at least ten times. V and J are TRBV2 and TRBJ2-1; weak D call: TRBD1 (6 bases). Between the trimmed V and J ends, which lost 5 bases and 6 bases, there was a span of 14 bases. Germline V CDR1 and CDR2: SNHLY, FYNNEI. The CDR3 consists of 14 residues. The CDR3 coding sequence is TGTGCCAGCAGTCCTCAGCGACAGGTCAATGAGCAGTTCTTC. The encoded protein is CASSPQRQVNEQFF. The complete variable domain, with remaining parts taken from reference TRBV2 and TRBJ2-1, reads EPEVTQTPSHQVTQMGQEVILRCVPISNHLYFYWYRQILGQKVEFLVSFYNNEISEKSEIFDDQFSVERPDGSNFTLKIRSTKLEDSAMYFCASSPQRQVNEQFFGPGTRLTVL.

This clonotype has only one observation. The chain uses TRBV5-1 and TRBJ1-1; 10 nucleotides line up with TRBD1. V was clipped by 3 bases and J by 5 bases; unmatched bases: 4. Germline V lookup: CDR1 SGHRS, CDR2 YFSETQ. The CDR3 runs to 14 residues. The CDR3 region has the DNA TGCGCCAGCAGCTCGACAGGGGGCCTGACTGAAGCTTTCTTT. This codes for CASSSTGGLTEAFF.

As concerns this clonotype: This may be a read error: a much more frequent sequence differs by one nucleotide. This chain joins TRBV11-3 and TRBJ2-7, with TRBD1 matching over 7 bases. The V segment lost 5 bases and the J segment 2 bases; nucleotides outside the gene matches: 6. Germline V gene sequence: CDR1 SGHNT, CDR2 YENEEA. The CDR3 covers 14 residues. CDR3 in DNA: TGTGCCAGCAGCCCCGGACAGGTTCCCTACGAGCAGTACTTC. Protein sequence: CASSPGQVPYEQYF. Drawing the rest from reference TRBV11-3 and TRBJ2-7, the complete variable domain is EAGVVQSPRYKIIEKKQPVAFWCNPISGHNTLYWYLQNLGQGPELLIRYENEEAVDDSQLPKDRFSAERLKGVDSTLKIQPAELGDSAVYLCASSPGQVPYEQYFGPGTRLTVT.

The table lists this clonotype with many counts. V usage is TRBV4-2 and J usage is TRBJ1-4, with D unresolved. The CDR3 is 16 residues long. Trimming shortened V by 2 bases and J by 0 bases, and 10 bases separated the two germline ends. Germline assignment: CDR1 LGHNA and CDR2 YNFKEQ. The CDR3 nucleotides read TGTGCCAGCAGCCAAAAAATGCTTGCAACTAATGAAAAACTGTTTTTT. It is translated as CASSQKMLATNEKLFF.

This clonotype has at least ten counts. The CDR3 DNA follows: TGTGCCAGCAGTTATACGATCCTAGCGGCCAACTACGAGCAGTACTTC. The encoded protein is CASSYTILAANYEQYF. The chain couples TRBV6-2 or TRBV6-3 to TRBJ2-7, with 7 positions matching TRBD2. The CDR3 sequence is 16 residues long. V gave up 3 bases and J gave up 3 bases; unmatched junction bases: 11. CDR1 and CDR2 (germline): MNHEY, SVGEGT.

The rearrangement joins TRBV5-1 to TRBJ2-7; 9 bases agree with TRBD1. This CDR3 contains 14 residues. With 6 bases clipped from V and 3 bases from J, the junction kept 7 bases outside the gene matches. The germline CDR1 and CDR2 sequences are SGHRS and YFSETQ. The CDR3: CASKWGTGLYEQYF. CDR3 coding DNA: TGCGCCAGCAAGTGGGGGACAGGGCTCTACGAGCAGTACTTC.

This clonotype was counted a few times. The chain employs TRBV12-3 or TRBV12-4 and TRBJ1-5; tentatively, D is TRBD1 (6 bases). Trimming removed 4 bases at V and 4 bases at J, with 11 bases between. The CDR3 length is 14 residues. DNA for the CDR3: TGTGCCAGCAGTTGGAGGACAGTTAATCAGCCCCAGCATTTT. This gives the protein CASSWRTVNQPQHF.

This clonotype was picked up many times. In DNA, the CDR3 is TGCGCCAGCAGCCCACGGACTAGCGGGCCCTACGAGCAGTACTTC. Translated, it gives CASSPRTSGPYEQYF. This rearrangement joins TRBV5-1 to TRBJ2-7, with 11 nucleotides matching TRBD2. Germline V gene sequence: CDR1 SGHRS, CDR2 YFSETQ. Trimming cost V 4 bases and J 2 bases; bases outside gene matches: 5. The CDR3 length is 15 residues.

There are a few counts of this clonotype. The CDR3 nucleotides read TGCAGCGTTCGGGTACTAGCGGTCACCTACGAGCAGTACTTC. This gives the protein CSVRVLAVTYEQYF. The chain links TRBV29-1 to TRBJ2-7, with TRBD2 matching over 8 bases. Per germline, CDR1 SQVTM and CDR2 ANQGSEA. Trimming took 5 bases from V and 2 from J; bases not matched to a gene: 8. The CDR3 totals 14 residues.

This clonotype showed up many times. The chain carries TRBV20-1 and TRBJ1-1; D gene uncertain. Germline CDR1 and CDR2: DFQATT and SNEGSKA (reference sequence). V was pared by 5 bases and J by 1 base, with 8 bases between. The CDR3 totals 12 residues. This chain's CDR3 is CSAYRQNTEAFF. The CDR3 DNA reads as TGCAGTGCTTACCGACAGAACACTGAAGCTTTCTTT.

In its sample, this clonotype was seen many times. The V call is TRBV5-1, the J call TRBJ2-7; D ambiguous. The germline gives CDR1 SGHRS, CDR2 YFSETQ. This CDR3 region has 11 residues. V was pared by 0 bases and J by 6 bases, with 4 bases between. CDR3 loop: CASSLEGEQYF. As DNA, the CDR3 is TGCGCCAGCAGCTTGGAGGGCGAGCAGTACTTC.

CDR3 nucleotide sequence: TGTGCCAGCAGCTTACACCGAGGGTGTCAGTACTTC. Protein: CASSLHRGCQYF. This rearrangement joins TRBV7-8 to TRBJ2-5, with a tentative D call TRBD2 (5 bases). The CDR3 extends over 12 amino acids. V was clipped by 2 bases and J by 11 bases, with 12 bases between them. The germline V gene has CDR1 SGHVS and CDR2 FQNEAQ. The full variable domain, its missing parts supplied by reference TRBV7-8 and TRBJ2-5, is GAGVSQSPRYKVAKRGQDVALRCDPISGHVSLFWYQQALGQGPEFLTYFQNEAQLDKSGLPSDRFFAERPEGSVSTLKIQRTQQEDSAVYLCASSLHRGCQYFGPGTRLLVL.